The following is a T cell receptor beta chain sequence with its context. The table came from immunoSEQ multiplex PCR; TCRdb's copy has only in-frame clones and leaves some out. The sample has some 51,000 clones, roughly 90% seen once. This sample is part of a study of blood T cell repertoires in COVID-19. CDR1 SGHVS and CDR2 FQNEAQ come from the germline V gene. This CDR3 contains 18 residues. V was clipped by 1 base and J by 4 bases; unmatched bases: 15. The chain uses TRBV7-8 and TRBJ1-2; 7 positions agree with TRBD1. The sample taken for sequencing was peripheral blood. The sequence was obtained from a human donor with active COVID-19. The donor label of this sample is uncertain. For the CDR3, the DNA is TGTGCCAGCAGCTTAGGTCTCGAGGGGGCGTTTCGCGTCTATGGCTACACCTTC. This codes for CASSLGLEGAFRVYGYTF.